This T cell receptor (beta chain) appears in the sequencing data of a study of control samples from healthy donors and cancer patients. The CDR3 is made up of 15 amino acids. Trimming at V came to 4 bases and at J to 2 bases, leaving 8 bases not matched to a gene. Germline lookup yields CDR1 SGHTA and CDR2 FQGNSA. Generated by immunoSEQ multiplex PCR, the TCRdb table keeps only in-frame clones and is missing some. The sample holds about 120,000 clones, 91% seen once. The chain joins TRBV7-2 to TRBJ2-7; 7 bases are shared with TRBD2. The receptor was isolated from a young woman in good health. Sequenced: blood. Here the CDR3 reads CASSSHGGGTYEQYF. The CDR3 DNA is TGTGCCAGCAGCTCCCATGGGGGAGGGACCTACGAGCAGTACTTC.